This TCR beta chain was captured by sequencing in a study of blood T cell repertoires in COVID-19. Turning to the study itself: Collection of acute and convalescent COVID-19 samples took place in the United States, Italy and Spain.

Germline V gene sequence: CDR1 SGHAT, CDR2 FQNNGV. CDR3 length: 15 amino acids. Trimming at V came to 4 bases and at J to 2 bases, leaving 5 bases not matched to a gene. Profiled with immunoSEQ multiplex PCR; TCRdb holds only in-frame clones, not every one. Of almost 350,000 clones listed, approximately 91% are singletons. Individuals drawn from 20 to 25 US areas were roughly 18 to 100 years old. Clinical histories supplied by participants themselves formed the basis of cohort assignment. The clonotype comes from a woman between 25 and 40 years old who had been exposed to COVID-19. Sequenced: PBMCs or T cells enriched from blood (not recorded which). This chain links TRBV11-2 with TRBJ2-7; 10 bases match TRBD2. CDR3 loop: CASSWLAGEAYEQYF. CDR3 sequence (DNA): TGTGCCAGCAGCTGGCTAGCGGGAGAAGCCTACGAGCAGTACTTC. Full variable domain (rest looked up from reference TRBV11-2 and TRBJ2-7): EAGVAQSPRYKIIEKRQSVAFWCNPISGHATLYWYQQILGQGPKLLIQFQNNGVVDDSQLPKDRFSAERLKGVDSTLKIQPAKLEDSAVYLCASSWLAGEAYEQYFGPGTRLTVT.